The text below deals with one T cell receptor beta chain. The sample comes from a study of blood T cell repertoires in COVID-19. Study in general: The study drew acute and convalescent COVID-19 samples from the United States, Italy and Spain. T cells, B-cell-depleted T cells, or PBMCs supplied cDNA or gDNA.

Authors' analysis steps: Reference gene primer amplification in the assay estimated nucleated cell counts. Clones were read by immunoSEQ multiplex PCR, and TCRdb kept only the in-frame ones, dropping some. V, J and clone size are taken as reported in that table, and D and trimming were inferred from the DNA itself. The sample lists 150,000 to 200,000 clones; 70% to 90% were seen once. The CDR3 runs 13 residues. Trimming took 1 base from V and 8 from J, leaving 11 bases between them. Looked up from germline, CDR1 is PRHDT and CDR2 is FYEKMQ (reference sequence). This receptor was identified in a man aged 55-75 years with acute or convalescent COVID-19. The sequencing sample was made of peripheral blood. The rearrangement uses TRBV13 and TRBJ1-2; perhaps TRBD1 as D (6 bases). The CDR3 DNA is TGTGCCAGCAGCTTAGTTCCAGGGGAAGGCTACACCTTC. Protein product: CASSLVPGEGYTF.